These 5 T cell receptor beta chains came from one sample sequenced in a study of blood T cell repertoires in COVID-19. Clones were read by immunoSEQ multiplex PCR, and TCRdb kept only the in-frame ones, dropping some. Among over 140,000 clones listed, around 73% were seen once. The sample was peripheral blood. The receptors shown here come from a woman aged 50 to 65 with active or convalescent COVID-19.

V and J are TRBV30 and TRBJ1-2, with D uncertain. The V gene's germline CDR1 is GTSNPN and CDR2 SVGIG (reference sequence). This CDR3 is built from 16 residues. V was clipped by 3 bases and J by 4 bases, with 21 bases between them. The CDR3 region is CAWSRGRFFRGYGYTF. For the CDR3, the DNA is TGTGCCTGGAGCAGAGGAAGGTTTTTTCGGGGCTATGGCTACACCTTC. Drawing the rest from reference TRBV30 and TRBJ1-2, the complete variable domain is SQTIHQWPATLVQPVGSPLSLECTVEGTSNPNLYWYRQAAGRGLQLLFYSVGIGQISSEVPQNLSASRPQDRQFILSSKKLLLSDSGFYLCAWSRGRFFRGYGYTFGSGTRLTVV.

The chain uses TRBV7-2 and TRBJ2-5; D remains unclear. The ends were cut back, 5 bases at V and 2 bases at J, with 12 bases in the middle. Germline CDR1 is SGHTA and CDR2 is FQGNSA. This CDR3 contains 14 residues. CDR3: CASSIARAQETQYF. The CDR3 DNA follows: TGTGCCAGCAGCATCGCGCGAGCTCAAGAGACCCAGTACTTC.

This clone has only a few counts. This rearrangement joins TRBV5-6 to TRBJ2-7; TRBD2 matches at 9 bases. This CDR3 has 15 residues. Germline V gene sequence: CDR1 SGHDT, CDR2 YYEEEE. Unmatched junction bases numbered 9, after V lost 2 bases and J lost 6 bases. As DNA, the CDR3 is TGTGCCAGCAGCTTCTACCTAGCGGGACTCTCCGAGCAGTACTTC. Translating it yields CASSFYLAGLSEQYF. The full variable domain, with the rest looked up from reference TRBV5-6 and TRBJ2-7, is DAGVTQSPTHLIKTRGQQVTLRCSPKSGHDTVSWYQQALGQGPQFIFQYYEEEERQRGNFPDRFSGHQFPNYSSELNVNALLLGDSALYLCASSFYLAGLSEQYFGPGTRLTVT.

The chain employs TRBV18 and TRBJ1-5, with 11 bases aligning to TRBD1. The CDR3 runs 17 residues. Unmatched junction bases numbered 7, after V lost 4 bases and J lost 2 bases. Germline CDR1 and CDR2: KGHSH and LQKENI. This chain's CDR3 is CASSQGTGGIGNQPQHF. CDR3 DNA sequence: TGTGCCAGCTCACAGGGGACAGGGGGGATAGGCAATCAGCCCCAGCATTTT.

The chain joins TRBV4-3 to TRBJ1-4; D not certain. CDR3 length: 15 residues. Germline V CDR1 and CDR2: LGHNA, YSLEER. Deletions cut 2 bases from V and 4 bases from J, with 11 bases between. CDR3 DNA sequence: TGCGCCAGCAGCCAAAATGGCGGAGTTAATGAAAAACTGTTTTTT. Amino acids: CASSQNGGVNEKLFF.